This TCR beta chain was captured in a study of T-cell memory formation after mild COVID-19. TCRdb reanalysed the 5' RACE reads using MiXCR and keeps one entry per CDR3 protein. This table has about 360,000 distinct CDR3 sequences, roughly an eighth appearing once. Trimming took off 3 bases at V and 4 bases at J, with 16 bases between the two ends. The CDR3 loop spans 16 amino acids. This TCR was recovered from a man aged 18 to 30 who had mild COVID-19 (a few samples of this study predate the infection). Cell type and time point are not known. V usage is TRBV12-3 or TRBV12-4 and J usage is TRBJ2-1, with D possibly matching TRBD1 (6 bases). Source material: PBMCs or a T cell subset sorted from them (not recorded which). This CDR3 reads CASSLIGGGRYNEQFF. In nucleotides, the CDR3 is TGTGCCAGCAGTTTGATTGGTGGGGGCCGGTACAATGAGCAGTTCTTC.